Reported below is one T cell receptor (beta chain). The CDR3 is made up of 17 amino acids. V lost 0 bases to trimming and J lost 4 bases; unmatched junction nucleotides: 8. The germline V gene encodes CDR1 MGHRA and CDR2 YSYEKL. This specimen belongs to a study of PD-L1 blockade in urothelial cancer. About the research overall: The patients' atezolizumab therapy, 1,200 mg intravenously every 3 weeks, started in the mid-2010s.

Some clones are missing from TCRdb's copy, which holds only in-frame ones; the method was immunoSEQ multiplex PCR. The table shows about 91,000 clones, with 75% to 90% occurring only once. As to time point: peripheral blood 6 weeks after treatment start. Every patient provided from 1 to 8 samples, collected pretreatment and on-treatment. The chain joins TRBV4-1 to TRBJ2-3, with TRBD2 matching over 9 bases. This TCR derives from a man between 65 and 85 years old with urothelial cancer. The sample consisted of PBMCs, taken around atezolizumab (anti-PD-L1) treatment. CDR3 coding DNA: TGCGCCAGCAGCCAAGAGGGGTGGCGGGGGGGATCAGATACGCAGTATTTT. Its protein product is CASSQEGWRGGSDTQYF.